This T cell receptor beta chain was sequenced during a study of immune evolution from preneoplasia to lung adenocarcinoma. This clone is labeled large. Patient tissue came from resections in Japan or China, 2014–2017. Histologic diagnosis was independently verified by two lung pathologists. Data came from immunoSEQ multiplex PCR; TCRdb stores just in-frame clones and leaves some out. The profile shows 3,500 to 5,500 clones, over 70% of them singletons. The source of this sequence is a donor aged 70 or older with lung adenocarcinoma. The specimen sequenced was FFPE adjacent normal lung tissue.

The CDR3 sequence is CAWNSQGTGELFF. The DNA for the CDR3 is TGTGCCTGGAACAGTCAGGGAACCGGGGAGCTGTTTTTT. This rearrangement joins TRBV30 to TRBJ2-2; possible D gene TRBD1, 5 bases. This CDR3 has 13 residues. Trimming took 4 bases from V and 5 from J, leaving 11 bases between them. The germline gives CDR1 GTSNPN, CDR2 SVGIG (reference sequence).